This T cell receptor beta chain was sequenced in a study of type 1 regulatory T cells. About the study: An in vitro protocol generated T-allo10, a Tr1-enriched, alloantigen-specific CD4 T cell product.

TCRdb re-called the reads with MiXCR, one entry per CDR3 protein. The profile covers approximately 90,000 distinct CDR3 sequences, with about 28% appearing a single time and 2% to 2.5% taken by the ten largest. V dropped 5 bases and J dropped 3; count of bases not matched to a gene: 15. Germline V lookup: CDR1 MNHEY, CDR2 SMNVEV (reference sequence). The CDR3 extends over 18 amino acids. This clonotype was observed a handful of times. The clonotype was recovered from a human donor in good health. This chain connects TRBV27 to TRBJ2-2, with TRBD1 matching 7 bases. Sequencing used CD4+ T cells, either the whole sample or a sorted fraction (not recorded which). The CDR3 sequence: CASSTRNKDRFDTGELFF. CDR3 nucleotide sequence: TGTGCCAGCAGTACGCGAAACAAGGACAGGTTCGACACCGGGGAGCTGTTTTTT.